This T cell receptor (beta chain) originates from a study of blood T cells in healthy people across ages. Findings and limits, study-wide: Donor CMV status was unknown, possibly confounding expanded clonotype changes.

The germline V gene has CDR1 SQVTM and CDR2 ANQGSEA. The CDR3 runs to 15 residues. Losses at the gene ends were 1 base for V and 7 bases for J; bases not matched to a gene: 7. The table lists this clonotype with a count of one. Its antigen is unknown. Sample-barcoded 5' priming and a J-beta primer mix drove a second PCR of about 6 to 12 cycles. TCRdb recomputed calls from the 5' RACE reads with MiXCR, one row per CDR3 protein. The repertoire consists of over 700,000 distinct CDR3 sequences, with about 53% occurring once and the leading ten covering approximately 40%. The clonotype was recovered from an elderly man in good health. This chain joins TRBV29-1 and TRBJ2-1, with 10 nucleotides matching TRBD2. Sequencing was carried out using blood. DNA of the CDR3: TGCAGCGTTGAAGGGCTAGCGGGAGTCGTTAATGAGCAGTTCTTC. Its translation: CSVEGLAGVVNEQFF.